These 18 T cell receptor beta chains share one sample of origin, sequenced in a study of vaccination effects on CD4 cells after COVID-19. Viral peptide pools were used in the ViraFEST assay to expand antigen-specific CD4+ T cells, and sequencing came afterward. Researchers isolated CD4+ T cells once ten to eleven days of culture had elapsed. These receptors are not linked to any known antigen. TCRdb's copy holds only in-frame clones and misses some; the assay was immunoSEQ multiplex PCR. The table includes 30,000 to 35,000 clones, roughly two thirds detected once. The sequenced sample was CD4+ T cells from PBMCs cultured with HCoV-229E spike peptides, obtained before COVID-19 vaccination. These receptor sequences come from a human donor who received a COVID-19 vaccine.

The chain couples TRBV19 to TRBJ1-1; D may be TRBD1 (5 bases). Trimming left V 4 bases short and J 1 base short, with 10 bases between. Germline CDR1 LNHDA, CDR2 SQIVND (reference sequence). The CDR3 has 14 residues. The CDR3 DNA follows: TGTGCCAGTAGTACAGGGCCTACGAACACTGAAGCTTTCTTT. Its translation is CASSTGPTNTEAFF.

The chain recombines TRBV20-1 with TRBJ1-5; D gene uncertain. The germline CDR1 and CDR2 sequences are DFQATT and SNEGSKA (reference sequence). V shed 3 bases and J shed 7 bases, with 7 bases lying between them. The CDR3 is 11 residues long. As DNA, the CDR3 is TGCAGTGCTAGTCTAGGGCAGCCCCAGCATTTT. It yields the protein CSASLGQPQHF.

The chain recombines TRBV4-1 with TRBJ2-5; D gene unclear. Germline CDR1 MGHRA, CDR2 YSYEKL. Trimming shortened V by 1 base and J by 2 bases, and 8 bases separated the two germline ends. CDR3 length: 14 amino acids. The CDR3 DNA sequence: TGCGCCAGCAGCCAAGTCTTTCGACAAGAGACCCAGTACTTC. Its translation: CASSQVFRQETQYF.

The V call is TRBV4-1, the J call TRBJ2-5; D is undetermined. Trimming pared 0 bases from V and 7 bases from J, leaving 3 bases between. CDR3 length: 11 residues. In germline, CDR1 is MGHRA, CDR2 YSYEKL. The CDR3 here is CASSQERTQYF. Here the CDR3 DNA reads TGCGCCAGCAGCCAAGAGCGGACCCAGTACTTC.

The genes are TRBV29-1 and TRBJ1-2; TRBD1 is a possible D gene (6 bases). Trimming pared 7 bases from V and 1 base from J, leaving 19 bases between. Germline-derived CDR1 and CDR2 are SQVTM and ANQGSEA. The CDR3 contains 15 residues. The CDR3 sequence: CSALTGTSYNYGYTF. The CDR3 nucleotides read TGCAGCGCTTTGACAGGCACCTCATATAACTATGGCTACACCTTC.

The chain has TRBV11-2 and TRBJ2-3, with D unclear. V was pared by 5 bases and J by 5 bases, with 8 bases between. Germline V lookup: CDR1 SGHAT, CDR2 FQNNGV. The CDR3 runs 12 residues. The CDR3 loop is CASSLRLDTQYF. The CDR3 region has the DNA TGTGCCAGCAGCCTACGATTAGATACGCAGTATTTT.

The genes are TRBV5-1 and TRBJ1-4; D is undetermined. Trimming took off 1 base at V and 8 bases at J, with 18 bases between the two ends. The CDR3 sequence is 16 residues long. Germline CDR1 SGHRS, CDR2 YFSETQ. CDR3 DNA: TGCGCCAGCAGCTTGATTACTTCTGCGGGTTACGAAAAACTGTTTTTT. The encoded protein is CASSLITSAGYEKLFF.

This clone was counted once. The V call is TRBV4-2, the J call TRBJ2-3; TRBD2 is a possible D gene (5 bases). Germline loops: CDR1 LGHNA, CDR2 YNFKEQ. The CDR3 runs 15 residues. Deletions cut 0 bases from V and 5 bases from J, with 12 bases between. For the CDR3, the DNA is TGTGCCAGCAGCCAAGACGGGAAGCCCTTAGATACGCAGTATTTT. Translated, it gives CASSQDGKPLDTQYF.

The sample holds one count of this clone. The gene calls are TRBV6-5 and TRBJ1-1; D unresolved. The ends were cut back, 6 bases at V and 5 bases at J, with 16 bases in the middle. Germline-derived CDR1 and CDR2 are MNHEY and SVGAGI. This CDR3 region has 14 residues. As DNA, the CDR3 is TGTGCCAGCAGCATAGAGGTCCGGGGTACTGAAGCTTTCTTT. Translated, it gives CASSIEVRGTEAFF.

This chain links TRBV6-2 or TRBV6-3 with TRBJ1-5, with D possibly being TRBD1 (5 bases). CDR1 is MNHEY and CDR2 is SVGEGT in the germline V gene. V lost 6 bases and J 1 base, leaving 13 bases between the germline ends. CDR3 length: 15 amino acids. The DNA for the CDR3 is TGTGCCAGCAGCCGCATGGGACGGAGCAATCAGCCCCAGCATTTT. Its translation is CASSRMGRSNQPQHF.

CDR3 coding DNA: TGCGCCAGCAGTCATCCTGTCTCGACCTCCGCTTGGTCACCCCTCCACTTT. It yields the protein CASSHPVSTSAWSPLHF. This chain connects TRBV23-1 to TRBJ1-6, with D unresolved. TRBV23-1 is sorted into the ORF group, with uncertain function. Trimming took 3 bases from V and 10 from J, leaving 22 bases between them. The CDR3 sequence is 17 residues long.

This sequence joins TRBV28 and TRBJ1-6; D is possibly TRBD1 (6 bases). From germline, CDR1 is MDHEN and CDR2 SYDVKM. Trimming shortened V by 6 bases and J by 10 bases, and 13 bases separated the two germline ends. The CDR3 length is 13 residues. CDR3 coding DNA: TGTGCCAGCAGGTCACAGGGTGGATCACCCCTCCACTTT. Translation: CASRSQGGSPLHF.

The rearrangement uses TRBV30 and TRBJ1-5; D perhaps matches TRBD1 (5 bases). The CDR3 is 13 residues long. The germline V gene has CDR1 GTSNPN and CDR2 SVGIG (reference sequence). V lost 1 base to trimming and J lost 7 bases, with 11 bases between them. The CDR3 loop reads CAWSGGQGQPQHF. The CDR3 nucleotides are TGTGCCTGGAGTGGAGGGCAGGGACAGCCCCAGCATTTT.

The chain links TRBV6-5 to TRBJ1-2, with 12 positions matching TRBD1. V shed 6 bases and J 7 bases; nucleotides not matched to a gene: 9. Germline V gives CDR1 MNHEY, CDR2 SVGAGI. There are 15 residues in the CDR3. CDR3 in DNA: TGTGCCAGCAGGCCGGGACAGGGGGCGCAGGGTGGCTACACCTTC. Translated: CASRPGQGAQGGYTF.

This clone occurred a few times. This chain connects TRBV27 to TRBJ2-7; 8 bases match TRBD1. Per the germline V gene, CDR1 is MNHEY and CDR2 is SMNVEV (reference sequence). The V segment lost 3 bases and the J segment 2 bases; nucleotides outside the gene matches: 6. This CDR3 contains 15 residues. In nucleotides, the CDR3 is TGTGCCAGCAGTTTGGCAGGGGGCATCGCCTACGAGCAGTACTTC. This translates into CASSLAGGIAYEQYF.

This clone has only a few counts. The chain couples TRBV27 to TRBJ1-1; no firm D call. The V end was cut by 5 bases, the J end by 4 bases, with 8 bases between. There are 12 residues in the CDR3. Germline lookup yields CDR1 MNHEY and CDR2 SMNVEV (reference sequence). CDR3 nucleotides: TGTGCCAGCAGTAAGGTAGGCACTGAAGCTTTCTTT. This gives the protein CASSKVGTEAFF.

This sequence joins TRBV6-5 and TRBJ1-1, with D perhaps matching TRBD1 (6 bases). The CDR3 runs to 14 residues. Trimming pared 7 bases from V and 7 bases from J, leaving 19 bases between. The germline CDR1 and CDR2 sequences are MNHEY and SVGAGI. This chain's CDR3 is CASTLPTGISEAFF. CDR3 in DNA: TGTGCCAGCACTTTACCCACAGGGATCAGTGAAGCTTTCTTT.

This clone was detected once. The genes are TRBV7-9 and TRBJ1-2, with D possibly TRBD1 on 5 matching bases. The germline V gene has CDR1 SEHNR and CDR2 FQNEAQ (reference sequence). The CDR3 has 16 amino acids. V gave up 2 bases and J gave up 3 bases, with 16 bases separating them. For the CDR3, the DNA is TGTGCCAGCAGCTTATTAGTAGCAGGGATGCACTATGGCTACACCTTC. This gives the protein CASSLLVAGMHYGYTF.